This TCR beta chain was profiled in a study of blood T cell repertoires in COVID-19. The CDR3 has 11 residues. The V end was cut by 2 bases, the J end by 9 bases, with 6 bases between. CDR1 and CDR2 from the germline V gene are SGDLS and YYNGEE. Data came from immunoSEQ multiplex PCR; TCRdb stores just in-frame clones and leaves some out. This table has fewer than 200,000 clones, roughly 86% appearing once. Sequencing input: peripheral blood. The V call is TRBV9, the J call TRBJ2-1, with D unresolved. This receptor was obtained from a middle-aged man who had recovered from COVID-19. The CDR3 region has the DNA TGTGCCAGCAGCGTTAGCAGTGAGCAGTTCTTC. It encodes CASSVSSEQFF.